This entry features one TCR beta chain sequence. The source of the sample is a study of monozygotic twins with inflammatory bowel disease. TCRdb re-called the 5' RACE reads, yielding one record per CDR3 amino acid sequence without DNA. The sample has about 380,000 distinct CDR3 sequences. The CDR3 has 16 residues. Germline lookup yields CDR1 LGHDT and CDR2 YNNKEL (reference sequence). The chain is built from TRBV3-1 and TRBJ2-3; no DNA is available, so the TRBD1 call from TCRdb remains unchecked. The sample was blood. The TCR comes from a human donor with ulcerative colitis or Crohn's disease, or a healthy co-twin of an affected twin (not recorded which). CDR3 in amino acids: CASRQKWTGSTDTQYF.